These 18 T cell receptor beta chains came from one sample sequenced in a study of tumor and adjacent non-tumor tissue in lung cancer. TCRbeta libraries were built with three rounds of nested PCR, modified from ARM-PCR. MiXCR, applied by TCRdb to the multiplex PCR reads, yields one record per CDR3 protein. The sample has under 95,000 distinct CDR3 sequences; about 66% are singletons. No cell sorting was done before RNA was extracted from the tissue. The source material was lung tumor tissue. These receptors originate from a man aged 60 to 69 with non-small cell lung cancer.

This clonotype came up once. An end of the junction does not agree with germline; a read error may underlie this. The rearrangement uses TRBV6-5 and TRBJ1-6, with D hard to call. The CDR3 covers 14 residues. Per the germline V gene, CDR1 is MNHEY and CDR2 is SVGAGI. CDR3 bases: TGTACCAGCAGACCCCCGGGGTGTAGCCCACCCCTCCACTTT. The encoded protein is CTSRPPGCSPPLHF.

As concerns this clonotype: A much more abundant neighbour one base away suggests this may be a read error. V usage is TRBV20-1 and J usage is TRBJ2-2; 9 nucleotides align to TRBD1. The trim removed 5 bases at V and 4 bases at J, leaving 5 bases unmatched. The CDR3 length is 14 residues. CDR1 and CDR2 from the germline V gene are DFQATT and SNEGSKA (reference sequence). The CDR3 spells CSAPETGGTGELFF. CDR3 DNA: TGCAGTGCTCCCGAGACAGGGGGCACCGGGGAGCTGTTTTTT.

Note on this clonotype: This may be a read error: a much more frequent sequence differs by one nucleotide. The rearrangement uses TRBV9 and TRBJ2-1; tentative D call: TRBD2 (6 bases). CDR3 size: 17 residues. The germline gives CDR1 SGDLS, CDR2 YYNGEE. The V gene lost 0 bases and the J gene lost 10 bases, with 23 bases spanning the gap. The CDR3 is CASSVEGTVPGVEEQFF. The CDR3 DNA is TGTGCCAGCAGCGTAGAGGGGACGGTACCGGGAGTGGAAGAGCAGTTCTTC.

Of note for this clonotype: One end of the junction varies from germline; a read error may be responsible. This chain uses TRBV6-5 with TRBJ2-1; weak D call: TRBD1 (5 bases). This CDR3 region has 15 residues. The germline V gene has CDR1 MNHEY and CDR2 SVGAGI. DNA for the CDR3: TGTGCCAGCAGTCTGGACACAAGCTCCTACAATGAGCAGTTATTC. Residues: CASSLDTSSYNEQLF.

In this sample, this clonotype turned up many times. The chain uses TRBV7-9 and TRBJ1-1; no clear D gene. The CDR3 length is 13 residues. CDR1 SEHNR and CDR2 FQNEAQ come from the germline V gene (reference sequence). Trimming took 1 base from V and 4 from J, leaving 7 bases between them. The CDR3 region is CASSLEGGTEAFF. CDR3 nucleotide sequence: TGTGCCAGCAGCTTAGAAGGAGGCACTGAAGCTTTCTTT.

About this clonotype itself: Given the absence of the conserved phenylalanine or tryptophan at the CDR3 end, a read error is likely. The CDR3 sequence: CAGSSSDRGNTDTQYS. For the CDR3, the DNA is TGTGCCGGCAGTTCCAGTGACAGGGGGAACACAGATACGCAGTATTCT. This sequence joins TRBV12-3 or TRBV12-4 and TRBJ2-3; 9 bases are a match to TRBD1. The CDR3 spans 16 residues.

This clonotype was detected a few times. At one boundary the junction diverges from the germline segment, which might be a read error. The V call is TRBV7-8, the J call TRBJ1-6; 9 bases are shared with TRBD1. Per germline, CDR1 SGHVS and CDR2 FQNEAQ. The CDR3 is 16 residues long. The DNA for the CDR3 is TGTGCCAGCAGCTCGCCGGGACAGGGTTTTAATACACCCCTCCACTTT. Protein sequence: CASSSPGQGFNTPLHF.

This clonotype showed up just once. Germline is not matched at one junction end, which may reflect a read error. V usage is TRBV12-3 or TRBV12-4 and J usage is TRBJ1-3; D perhaps matches TRBD1 (5 bases). The CDR3 covers 15 residues. Here the CDR3 reads CASSSRGTSGNTIYF. CDR3 nucleotide sequence: TGTGCCAGCAGCTCGAGGGGAACGTCTGGAAATACCATATATTTT.

The V gene is TRBV28, the J gene TRBJ1-5; D ambiguous. The V and J ends lost 2 bases and 12 bases respectively, with 23 bases between them. The CDR3 is made up of 16 amino acids. Germline V CDR1 and CDR2: MDHEN, SYDVKM. CDR3 DNA: TGTGCCAGCAGTTTAGTAATGGGCAGAGATAATCGGCGCCAGCATTTT. Translated: CASSLVMGRDNRRQHF.

This clonotype was seen only once. At one end the junction does not follow the germline gene, possibly because of a read error. V gene TRBV10-3 combines with J gene TRBJ2-5; 11 bases map to TRBD1. From germline, CDR1 is ENHRY and CDR2 SYGVKD. This CDR3 has 17 residues. The CDR3, as DNA: TGTGCCATCAGTGCCTCGGGACAGGGGGTAGGCAAGGAGACCCAGGACTTC. As protein: CAISASGQGVGKETQDF.

With regard to this clonotype: This sequence may be a read error, since a much larger clone differs from it by one base. This sequence joins TRBV20-1 and TRBJ2-7; D gene unclear. V lost 3 bases and J lost 6, with 12 bases in between. Germline-derived CDR1 and CDR2 are DFQATT and SNEGSKA (reference sequence). The CDR3 consists of 12 residues. The CDR3 DNA reads as TGCAGTGCTAGGGCTGACCTCGGCGAGCAGTACTTC. This translates into CSARADLGEQYF.

The genes are TRBV20-1 and TRBJ1-2; TRBD1 matches 11 bases. CDR1 and CDR2 from the germline V gene are DFQATT and SNEGSKA (reference sequence). J was trimmed by 2 bases and V by 3 bases; bases with no gene match: 5. This CDR3 spans 15 amino acids. The CDR3 here is CSARMDRGQNYGYTF. CDR3 DNA sequence: TGCAGTGCTAGGATGGACAGGGGGCAGAACTATGGCTACACCTTC.

In the case of this clonotype: Mismatch with germline at one junction end may stem from a read error. The chain carries TRBV7-8 and TRBJ1-2, with TRBD1 as a possible D gene (5 bases). CDR3 length: 13 amino acids. Germline CDR1 SGHVS, CDR2 FQNEAQ. The CDR3 is CASSLGADYGYTF. The CDR3 DNA sequence: TGTGCCAGTAGCTTAGGGGCGGACTATGGCTACACCTTC. Full variable domain (rest looked up from reference TRBV7-8 and TRBJ1-2): GAGVSQSPRYKVAKRGQDVALRCDPISGHVSLFWYQQALGQGPEFLTYFQNEAQLDKSGLPSDRFFAERPEGSVSTLKIQRTQQEDSAVYLCASSLGADYGYTFGSGTRLTVV.

The chain is built from TRBV5-8 and TRBJ2-5, with a weak D call TRBD2 (5 bases). The germline V gene has CDR1 SGHTS and CDR2 YDEGEE. The CDR3 runs to 16 residues. Trimming removed 1 base at V and 7 bases at J, with 20 bases between. The CDR3 here is CASSLFPSCGGGTQYF. The CDR3 DNA reads as TGTGCCAGCAGCTTGTTCCCTAGCTGTGGCGGCGGGACCCAGTACTTC.

The chain links TRBV4-1 to TRBJ2-5, with D perhaps TRBD1 (6 bases). V lost 4 bases to trimming and J lost 5 bases, with 17 bases between them. Looked up from germline, CDR1 is MGHRA and CDR2 is YSYEKL. This CDR3 is 15 amino acids long. CDR3 protein: CASSLGQRVGETQYF. In DNA form, the CDR3 reads TGCGCCAGCAGCCTCGGACAGAGGGTAGGGGAGACCCAGTACTTC.

This chain connects TRBV5-1 to TRBJ2-5, with D perhaps TRBD1 (5 bases). This CDR3 has 15 amino acids. The V and J ends lost 4 bases and 0 bases respectively, with 13 bases between them. Germline assignment: CDR1 SGHRS and CDR2 YFSETQ. The CDR3 bases are TGCGCCAGCAGCATCAGGACACCGTACCAAGAGACCCAGTACTTC. Its protein product is CASSIRTPYQETQYF.

Note on this clonotype: Its ends do not fully match the called genes, so a read error is possible. The J gene is TRBJ2-1, the V gene TRBV12-3 or TRBV12-4, with D possibly being TRBD2 (5 bases). The CDR3 loop spans 15 amino acids. The CDR3 region is CVSTPAGIGLYEQFF. CDR3 nucleotide sequence: TGTGTCAGCACACCAGCCGGGATAGGACTCTACGAGCAGTTCTTC.

About this clonotype: A much larger clone differs from this one at a single base, so this may be a read error. The rearrangement uses TRBV29-1 and TRBJ1-2; possible D gene TRBD1, 6 bases. The CDR3 contains 15 residues. The V and J ends lost 4 bases and 4 bases respectively, with 19 bases between them. Germline CDR1 SQVTM, CDR2 ANQGSEA. This CDR3 is CSVGTETGSLYGYTF. In nucleotides, the CDR3 is TGCAGCGTTGGCACCGAGACAGGTTCCCTCTATGGCTACACCTTC. Together with reference TRBV29-1 and TRBJ1-2, the CDR3 gives the full variable domain: SAVISQKPSRDICQRGTSLTIQCQVDSQVTMMFWYRQQPGQSLTLIATANQGSEATYESGFVIDKFPISRPNLTFSTLTVSNMSPEDSSIYLCSVGTETGSLYGYTFGSGTRLTVV.